The 14 T cell receptor beta chains in this list originate from one sample, sequenced in a study of cytomegalovirus exposure and HLA in healthy donors. A multiplex PCR was run with 60 Vbeta primers and 13 Jbeta primers. The method was immunoSEQ multiplex PCR; TCRdb's version includes in-frame clones alone and lacks a portion of them. The data show some 130,000 clones, roughly four fifths seen once. Sequencing was done on a sample of PBMCs. The receptors derive from a woman between 50 and 59 years old in good health and CMV-seropositive.

CDR3 sequence reads: CASSPGQPYITEAFF. The CDR3 DNA reads TGTGCCAGCTCACCGGGACAGCCGTACATCACTGAAGCTTTCTTT. The rearrangement uses TRBV18 and TRBJ1-1, with 7 positions matching TRBD1. The CDR3 contains 15 residues. J gave up 4 bases and V 3 bases, and 8 bases lay outside the gene matches. The germline V gene encodes CDR1 KGHSH and CDR2 LQKENI.

The chain joins TRBV5-8 to TRBJ1-3, with TRBD1 matching 10 bases. The V gene's germline CDR1 is SGHTS and CDR2 YDEGEE. V trimming: 5 bases; J trimming: 0 bases; junction bases outside the gene matches: 2. This CDR3 is 15 amino acids long. In DNA form, the CDR3 reads TGTGCCAGCAGTCGGGACAGGGGCTCTGGAAACACCATATATTTT. This codes for CASSRDRGSGNTIYF. Filled out from reference TRBV5-8 and TRBJ1-3, the complete variable domain reads EAGVTQSPTHLIKTRGQQATLRCSPISGHTSVYWYQQALGLGLQFLLWYDEGEERNRGNFPPRFSGRQFPNYSSELNVNALELEDSALYLCASSRDRGSGNTIYFGEGSWLTVV.

DNA of the CDR3: TGTGCCAGCAGCGCTACTCACCCTGGGACAGCCTCAGGCACCATATATTTT. Residues: CASSATHPGTASGTIYF. The chain combines TRBV11-1 with TRBJ1-3; 7 positions agree with TRBD1. The CDR3 totals 17 residues. Germline assignment: CDR1 SGHAT and CDR2 FQDESV (reference sequence). With 5 bases clipped from V and 9 bases from J, the junction kept 19 bases outside the gene matches.

This clone appeared once. The V call is TRBV7-3, the J call TRBJ2-7; 11 bases map to TRBD1. Germline loops: CDR1 SGHTA, CDR2 FQGTGA. The CDR3 spans 15 residues. V shed 3 bases, J shed 6 bases, and the junction held 7 bases outside the gene matches. The CDR3 reads CASSLTGTGGGEQYF. The CDR3, as DNA: TGTGCCAGCAGCTTGACCGGGACAGGGGGAGGCGAGCAGTACTTC.

The chain joins TRBV19 to TRBJ1-2; tentative D call: TRBD1 (5 bases). Germline V CDR1 and CDR2: LNHDA, SQIVND (reference sequence). The CDR3 sequence is 14 residues long. V lost 3 bases and J 4 bases, leaving 12 bases between the germline ends. The CDR3 spells CASSILTTAYGYTF. The CDR3 DNA reads TGTGCCAGTAGTATTTTGACGACAGCCTATGGCTACACCTTC. The complete variable domain, with remaining parts taken from reference TRBV19 and TRBJ1-2, reads DGGITQSPKYLFRKEGQNVTLSCEQNLNHDAMYWYRQDPGQGLRLIYYSQIVNDFQKGDIAEGYSVSREKKESFPLTVTSAQKNPTAFYLCASSILTTAYGYTFGSGTRLTVV.

V and J are TRBV7-2 and TRBJ2-2; D ambiguous. The germline CDR1 and CDR2 sequences are SGHTA and FQGNSA. The CDR3 runs 13 residues. Trimming shortened V by 6 bases and J by 4 bases, and 9 bases separated the two germline ends. The CDR3 sequence is CASRNRSTGELFF. The CDR3 coding sequence is TGTGCCAGCAGAAATAGGAGCACCGGGGAGCTGTTTTTT.

V usage is TRBV30 and J usage is TRBJ2-7; 9 nucleotides align to TRBD2. The CDR3 has 15 amino acids. Losses at the gene ends were 3 bases for V and 7 bases for J; bases not matched to a gene: 13. The germline V gene has CDR1 GTSNPN and CDR2 SVGIG (reference sequence). The chain's CDR3 is CAWRRTSGSRGEQYF. In DNA form, the CDR3 reads TGTGCCTGGAGAAGAACTAGCGGGTCTCGGGGGGAGCAGTACTTC. Filled out from reference TRBV30 and TRBJ2-7, the complete variable domain reads SQTIHQWPATLVQPVGSPLSLECTVEGTSNPNLYWYRQAAGRGLQLLFYSVGIGQISSEVPQNLSASRPQDRQFILSSKKLLLSDSGFYLCAWRRTSGSRGEQYFGPGTRLTVT.

The rearrangement links TRBV14 to TRBJ2-5, with 11 bases matching TRBD2. Trimming at V came to 6 bases and at J to 2 bases, leaving 14 bases not matched to a gene. Germline CDR1 is SGHDN and CDR2 is FVKESK. The CDR3 runs to 18 residues. In DNA, the CDR3 is TGTGCCAGCAGTCGACGTAGCGGGGGGGCTGGGCTACAAGAGACCCAGTACTTC. Protein: CASSRRSGGAGLQETQYF.

V gene TRBV27 combines with J gene TRBJ2-1; 15 bases line up with TRBD2. The J segment lost 6 bases and the V segment lost 2 bases, leaving 14 bases of the junction unmatched. Germline-derived CDR1 and CDR2 are MNHEY and SMNVEV (reference sequence). This CDR3 is 20 amino acids long. CDR3: CASSLGPPGTSGRMGNEQFF. CDR3 DNA: TGTGCCAGCAGTTTAGGACCGCCCGGGACTAGCGGGAGGATGGGCAATGAGCAGTTCTTC.

The chain combines TRBV6-6 with TRBJ2-1, with TRBD2 matching 8 bases. The V segment lost 4 bases and the J segment 9 bases; nucleotides outside the gene matches: 11. The CDR3 is 15 residues long. Germline CDR1 and CDR2: MNHNY and SVGAGI (reference sequence). CDR3: CASSLPGLGVGEQFF. The DNA for the CDR3 is TGTGCCAGCAGTTTACCGGGACTAGGAGTTGGTGAGCAGTTCTTC.

The rearrangement links TRBV5-8 to TRBJ1-6; 10 positions match TRBD1. This CDR3 region has 14 residues. The V segment lost 4 bases and the J segment 7 bases; nucleotides outside the gene matches: 2. CDR1 and CDR2 (germline): SGHTS, YDEGEE. This chain's CDR3 is CASSLGQGNSPLHF. The DNA for the CDR3 is TGTGCCAGCAGCCTGGGACAGGGGAATTCACCCCTCCACTTT.

The chain uses TRBV9 and TRBJ2-3; D not certain. Per germline, CDR1 SGDLS and CDR2 YYNGEE. The CDR3 consists of 14 residues. The germline V and J ends were trimmed by 2 bases and 2 bases, with 9 bases remaining between them. This chain's CDR3 is CASSVTPITDTQYF. CDR3 DNA: TGTGCCAGCAGCGTTACTCCTATCACAGATACGCAGTATTTT.

The CDR3 protein is CASTQNRGGETQYF. CDR3 DNA sequence: TGTGCCAGCACCCAAAACAGGGGGGGAGAGACCCAGTACTTC. The rearrangement uses TRBV2 and TRBJ2-5; D is perhaps TRBD1 (8 bases). V lost 7 bases and J lost 4, with 16 bases in between. This CDR3 has 14 amino acids. CDR1 and CDR2 from the germline V gene are SNHLY and FYNNEI.

The chain couples TRBV4-1 to TRBJ2-1; D may be TRBD2 (7 bases). Germline V gene lookup returns CDR1 MGHRA and CDR2 YSYEKL. V was pared by 4 bases and J by 7 bases, with 11 bases between. The CDR3 is made up of 13 amino acids. CDR3: CASSLRGGNEQFF. The DNA for the CDR3 is TGCGCCAGCAGCCTTAGGGGGGGTAATGAGCAGTTCTTC.